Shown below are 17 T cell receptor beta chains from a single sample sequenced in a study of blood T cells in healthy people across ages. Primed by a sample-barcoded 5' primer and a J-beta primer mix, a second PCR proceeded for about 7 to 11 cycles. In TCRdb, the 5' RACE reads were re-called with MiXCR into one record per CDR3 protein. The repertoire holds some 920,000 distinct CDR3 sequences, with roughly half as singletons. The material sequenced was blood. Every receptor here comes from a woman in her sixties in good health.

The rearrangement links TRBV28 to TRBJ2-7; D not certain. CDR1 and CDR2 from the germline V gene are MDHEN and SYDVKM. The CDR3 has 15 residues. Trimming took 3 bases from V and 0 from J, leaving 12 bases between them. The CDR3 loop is CASSFGPWVSYEQYF. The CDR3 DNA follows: TGTGCCAGCAGTTTCGGGCCCTGGGTCTCCTACGAGCAGTACTTC. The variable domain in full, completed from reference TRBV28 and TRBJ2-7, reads DVKVTQSSRYLVKRTGEKVFLECVQDMDHENMFWYRQDPGLGLRLIYFSYDVKMKEKGDIPEGYSVSREKKERFSLILESASTNQTSMYLCASSFGPWVSYEQYFGPGTRLTVT.

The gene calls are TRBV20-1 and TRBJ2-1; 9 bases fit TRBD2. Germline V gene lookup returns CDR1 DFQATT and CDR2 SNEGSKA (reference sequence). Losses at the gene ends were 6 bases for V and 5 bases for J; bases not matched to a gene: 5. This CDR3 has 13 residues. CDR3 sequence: CSAGTSIHNEQFF. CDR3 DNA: TGCAGTGCGGGGACTAGCATACACAATGAGCAGTTCTTC.

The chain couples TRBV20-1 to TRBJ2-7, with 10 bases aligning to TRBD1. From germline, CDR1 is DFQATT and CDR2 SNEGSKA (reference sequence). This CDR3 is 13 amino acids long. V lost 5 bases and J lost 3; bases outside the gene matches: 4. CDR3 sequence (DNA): TGCAGTGCTGATCGGGACAGGGGCTACGAGCAGTACTTC. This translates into CSADRDRGYEQYF.

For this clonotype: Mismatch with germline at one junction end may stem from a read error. CDR3 coding DNA: TGCAGTGCTGGAGAGGGGACTAGCGGGAGTGGAGATACGCAGTATTTT. Protein: CSAGEGTSGSGDTQYF. V and J are TRBV20-1 and TRBJ2-3, with TRBD2 matching 14 bases. Germline loops: CDR1 DFQATT, CDR2 SNEGSKA (reference sequence). This CDR3 comprises 16 residues.

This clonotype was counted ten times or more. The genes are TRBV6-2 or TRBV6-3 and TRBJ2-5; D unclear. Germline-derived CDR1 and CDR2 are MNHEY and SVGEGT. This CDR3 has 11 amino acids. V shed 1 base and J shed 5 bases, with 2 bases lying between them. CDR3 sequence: CASSYYETQYF. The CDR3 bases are TGTGCCAGCAGTTACTATGAGACCCAGTACTTC.

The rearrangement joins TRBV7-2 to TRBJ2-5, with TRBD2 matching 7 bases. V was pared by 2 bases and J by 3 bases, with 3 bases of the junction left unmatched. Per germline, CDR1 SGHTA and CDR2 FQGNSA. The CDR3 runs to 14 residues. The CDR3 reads CASSLQRGEETQYF. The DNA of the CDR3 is TGTGCCAGCAGCTTACAGCGGGGCGAAGAGACCCAGTACTTC.

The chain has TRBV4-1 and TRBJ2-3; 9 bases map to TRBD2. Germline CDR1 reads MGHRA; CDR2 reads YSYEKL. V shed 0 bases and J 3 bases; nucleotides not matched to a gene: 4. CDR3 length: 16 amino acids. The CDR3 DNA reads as TGCGCCAGCAGCCAAGATGGCGGGAGGGCGACAGATACGCAGTATTTT. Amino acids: CASSQDGGRATDTQYF.

CDR3 sequence: CASNRQGPRNEQFF. DNA of the CDR3: TGTGCCAGCAACCGACAGGGACCTAGGAATGAGCAGTTCTTC. The V and J genes are TRBV7-8 and TRBJ2-1, with 7 bases fitting TRBD1. The germline V gene encodes CDR1 SGHVS and CDR2 FQNEAQ. This CDR3 spans 14 amino acids. The trim removed 7 bases at V and 7 bases at J, leaving 10 bases unmatched.

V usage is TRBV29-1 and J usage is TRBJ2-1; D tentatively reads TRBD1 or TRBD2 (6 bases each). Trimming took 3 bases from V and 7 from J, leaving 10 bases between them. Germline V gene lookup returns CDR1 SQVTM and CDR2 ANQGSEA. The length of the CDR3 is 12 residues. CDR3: CSVEDSGNEQFF. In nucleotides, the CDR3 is TGCAGCGTTGAGGACAGCGGGAATGAGCAGTTCTTC.

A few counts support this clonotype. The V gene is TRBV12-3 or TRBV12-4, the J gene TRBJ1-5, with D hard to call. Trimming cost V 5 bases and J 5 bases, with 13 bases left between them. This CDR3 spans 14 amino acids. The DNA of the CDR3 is TGTGCCAGCAGTAGCCCTAGGAACGATCAGCCCCAGCATTTT. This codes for CASSSPRNDQPQHF.

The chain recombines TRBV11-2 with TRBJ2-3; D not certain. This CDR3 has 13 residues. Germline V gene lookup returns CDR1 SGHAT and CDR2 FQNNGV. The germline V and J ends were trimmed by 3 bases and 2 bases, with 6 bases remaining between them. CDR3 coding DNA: TGTGCCAGCAGCTTGAAGTACACAGATACGCAGTATTTT. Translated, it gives CASSLKYTDTQYF.

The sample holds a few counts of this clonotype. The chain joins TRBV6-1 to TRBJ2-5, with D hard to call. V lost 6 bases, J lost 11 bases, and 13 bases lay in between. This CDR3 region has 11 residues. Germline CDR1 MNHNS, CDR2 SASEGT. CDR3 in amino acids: CASRIKAEQYF. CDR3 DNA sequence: TGTGCCAGCAGAATCAAGGCGGAGCAGTACTTC.

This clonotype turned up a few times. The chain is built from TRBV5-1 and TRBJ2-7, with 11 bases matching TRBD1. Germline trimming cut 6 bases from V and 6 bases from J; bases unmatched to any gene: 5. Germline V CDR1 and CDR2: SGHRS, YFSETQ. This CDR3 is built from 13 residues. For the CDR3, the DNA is TGCGCCAGCATAGCCGGGACAGGGGGCGAGCAGTACTTC. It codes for CASIAGTGGEQYF.

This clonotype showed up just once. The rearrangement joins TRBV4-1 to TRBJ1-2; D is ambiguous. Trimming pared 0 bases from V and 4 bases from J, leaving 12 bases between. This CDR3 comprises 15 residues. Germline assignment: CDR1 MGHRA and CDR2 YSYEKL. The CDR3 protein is CASSQEPSGIYGYTF. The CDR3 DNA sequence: TGCGCCAGCAGCCAAGAGCCCTCTGGGATCTATGGCTACACCTTC.

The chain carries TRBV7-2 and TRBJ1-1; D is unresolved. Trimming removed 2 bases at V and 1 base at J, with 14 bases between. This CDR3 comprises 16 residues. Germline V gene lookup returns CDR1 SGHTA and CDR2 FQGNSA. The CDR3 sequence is CASSLMGAIPNTEAFF. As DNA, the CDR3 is TGTGCCAGCAGCTTAATGGGCGCTATCCCGAACACTGAAGCTTTCTTT.

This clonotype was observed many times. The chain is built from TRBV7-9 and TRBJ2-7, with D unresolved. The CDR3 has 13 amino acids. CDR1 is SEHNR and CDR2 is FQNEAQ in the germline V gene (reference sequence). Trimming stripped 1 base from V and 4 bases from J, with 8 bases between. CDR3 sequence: CASSLDGLYEQYF. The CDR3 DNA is TGTGCCAGCAGCTTAGACGGCCTTTACGAGCAGTACTTC. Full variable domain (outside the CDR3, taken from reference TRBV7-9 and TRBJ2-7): DTGVSQNPRHKITKRGQNVTFRCDPISEHNRLYWYRQTLGQGPEFLTYFQNEAQLEKSRLLSDRFSAERPKGSFSTLEIQRTEQGDSAMYLCASSLDGLYEQYFGPGTRLTVT.

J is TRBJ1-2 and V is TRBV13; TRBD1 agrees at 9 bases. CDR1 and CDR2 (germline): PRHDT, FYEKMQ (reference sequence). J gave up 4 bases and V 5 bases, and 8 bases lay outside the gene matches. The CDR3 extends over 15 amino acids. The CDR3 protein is CASSLQGAIGYGYTF. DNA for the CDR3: TGTGCCAGCAGCCTACAGGGGGCTATAGGCTATGGCTACACCTTC. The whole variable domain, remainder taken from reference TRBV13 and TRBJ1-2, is AAGVIQSPRHLIKEKRETATLKCYPIPRHDTVYWYQQGPGQDPQFLISFYEKMQSDKGSIPDRFSAQQFSDYHSELNMSSLELGDSALYFCASSLQGAIGYGYTFGSGTRLTVV.